The rows below give T cell receptor beta chains drawn from one sample of a study of blood T cell repertoires in COVID-19. Only in-frame clones appear in the TCRdb table, and some are missing; sequencing was by immunoSEQ multiplex PCR. The sample yields roughly 280,000 clones, roughly 90% seen once. The sequenced material came from peripheral blood. The receptors were gathered from a woman in her fifties or sixties who had recovered from COVID-19. Both conserved end residues are part of each CDR3. The order of the fields is J gene, clone size, D gene, V gene, CDR3 DNA, CDR3 protein. D genes are given only for firm matches. Clone size, where shown, is once, few, many, or a class for clones that have expanded.

J: TRBJ1-6
size: -
D: -
V: TRBV4-3
DNA: TGCGCCAGCAGCCCCGACACCAGCTCCTATAATTCACCCCTCCACTTT
CDR3: CASSPDTSSYNSPLHF

J: TRBJ1-2
size: -
D: TRBD1
V: TRBV9
DNA: TGTGCCAGCAGCGGCGGATTGACAGGGGGCGGTCACTATGGCTACACCTTC
CDR3: CASSGGLTGGGHYGYTF

J: TRBJ2-5
size: -
D: -
V: TRBV5-1
DNA: TGCGCCAGCAAGGAGGGGCGGGGAGAGACCCAGTACTTC
CDR3: CASKEGRGETQYF

J: TRBJ2-2
size: once
D: -
V: TRBV5-1
DNA: TGCGCCAGCAGCTTAATCCCCGGGCAGGGCGGCACCGGGGAGCTGTTTTTT
CDR3: CASSLIPGQGGTGELFF

J: TRBJ2-2
size: -
D: TRBD2
V: TRBV4-2
DNA: TGTGCCAGCAGCCTTAGCGGGAGATCTGACGGGGAGCTGTTTTTT
CDR3: CASSLSGRSDGELFF

J: TRBJ2-3
size: -
D: -
V: TRBV18
DNA: TGTGCCAGCTCACCACAGCTTCCCTCGGGAGATACGCAGTATTTT
CDR3: CASSPQLPSGDTQYF

J: TRBJ2-7
size: -
D: -
V: TRBV28
DNA: TGTGCCAGCAGTTCCCAAGAGGAAACCTACGAGCAGTACTTC
CDR3: CASSSQEETYEQYF

J: TRBJ2-5
size: -
D: TRBD1
V: TRBV5-1
DNA: TGCGCCAGCAGCTCCGGGACAGGGGGCATTCGGGAGACCCAGTACTTC
CDR3: CASSSGTGGIRETQYF

J: TRBJ2-5
size: -
D: -
V: TRBV7-2
DNA: TGTGCCAGCAGCGGTTCCTCACCGTCGGGACAAGAGACCCAGTACTTC
CDR3: CASSGSSPSGQETQYF

J: TRBJ2-2
size: -
D: -
V: TRBV25-1
DNA: TGTGCCAGCAGTGAATTAACGCGGGCCGGGGAGCTGTTTTTT
CDR3: CASSELTRAGELFF

J: TRBJ2-1
size: -
D: TRBD2
V: TRBV5-4
DNA: TGTGCCAGCAGCTTCACGGGAGGGAGGGGAGATGAGCAGTTCTTC
CDR3: CASSFTGGRGDEQFF

J: TRBJ2-7
size: -
D: -
V: TRBV7-2
DNA: TGTGCCAGCAGCCAGCAAGGGAGCTCCTACGAGCAGTACTTC
CDR3: CASSQQGSSYEQYF

J: TRBJ1-5
size: -
D: TRBD1
V: TRBV6-5
DNA: TGTGCCAGCAGCGAGACAGGGTGGGGCGGTCAGCCCCAGCATTTT
CDR3: CASSETGWGGQPQHF

J: TRBJ1-2
size: -
D: -
V: TRBV6-4
DNA: TGTGCCAGCAGTGACGGGGGGAACTATGGCTACACCTTC
CDR3: CASSDGGNYGYTF

J: TRBJ2-4
size: -
D: -
V: TRBV6-6
DNA: TGTGCCAGCAGAACCGACAGGGCCAAAAACATTCAGTACTTC
CDR3: CASRTDRAKNIQYF

J: TRBJ2-3
size: once
D: -
V: TRBV9
DNA: TGTGCCAGCAGCGTAGCTACCAGGGGAGATACGCAGTATTTT
CDR3: CASSVATRGDTQYF

J: TRBJ2-7
size: -
D: TRBD2
V: TRBV3-1/TRBV3-2
DNA: TGTGCCAGCAGCCAAGGACTAGCGGGGGGTTACGAGCAGTACTTC
CDR3: CASSQGLAGGYEQYF

J: TRBJ2-7
size: -
D: -
V: TRBV7-8
DNA: TGTGCCAGCAGCTTAGCGATGCAGTCCTACGAGCAGTACTTC
CDR3: CASSLAMQSYEQYF

J: TRBJ2-5
size: -
D: -
V: TRBV5-1
DNA: TGCGCCAGCAGCTTGTTACGGGGTGGCCAAGAGACCCAGTACTTC
CDR3: CASSLLRGGQETQYF

J: TRBJ2-1
size: -
D: TRBD2
V: TRBV4-3
DNA: TGCGCCAGCAGCCCTACTAGCGGGGGCGCGTATGAGCAGTTCTTC
CDR3: CASSPTSGGAYEQFF

J: TRBJ2-6
size: -
D: TRBD1
V: TRBV28
DNA: TGTGCCAGCAGTTTACGGACAGGGTCTGGGGCCAACGTCCTGACTTTC
CDR3: CASSLRTGSGANVLTF

J: TRBJ1-4
size: -
D: TRBD1
V: TRBV5-1
DNA: TGCGCCAGCAGCTTGGCAGGGGGAGAGGAAAAACTGTTTTTT
CDR3: CASSLAGGEEKLFF

J: TRBJ1-1
size: -
D: -
V: TRBV15
DNA: TGTGCCACCAGCAGAGAAGGGGCTACTGAAGCTTTCTTT
CDR3: CATSREGATEAFF

J: TRBJ1-1
size: -
D: -
V: TRBV14
DNA: TGTGCCAGCAGCCAAGATCTGGGCCGATTGAACACTGAAGCTTTCTTT
CDR3: CASSQDLGRLNTEAFF

J: TRBJ1-1
size: -
D: -
V: TRBV27
DNA: TGTGCCAGCACCCCCCAAAGTACGGGGGGAACGGGGTTGAACACTGAAGCTTTCTTT
CDR3: CASTPQSTGGTGLNTEAFF

J: TRBJ1-6
size: -
D: TRBD1
V: TRBV30
DNA: TGTGCCTACGCAGGGGGCAGCTCCTATAATTCACCCCTCCACTTT
CDR3: CAYAGGSSYNSPLHF

J: TRBJ2-3
size: -
D: -
V: TRBV28
DNA: TGTGCCAGCAGAAAGCCCATCACAGATACGCAGTATTTT
CDR3: CASRKPITDTQYF

J: TRBJ2-1
size: -
D: TRBD1
V: TRBV24-1
DNA: TGTGCCACCAGTGACCCCCGGACAGGGGATAATGAGCAGTTCTTC
CDR3: CATSDPRTGDNEQFF

J: TRBJ2-3
size: -
D: TRBD2
V: TRBV18
DNA: TGTGCCAGCTCACCACCGTCGGCGGGGGGGCGAGGCACAGATACGCAGTATTTT
CDR3: CASSPPSAGGRGTDTQYF

J: TRBJ1-6
size: -
D: -
V: TRBV10-3
DNA: TGTGCCATCAGTGGGGAGCAGGGACTCCACTATAATTCACCCCTCCACTTT
CDR3: CAISGEQGLHYNSPLHF

J: TRBJ1-5
size: -
D: -
V: TRBV7-8
DNA: TGTGCCAGCAGCTATACAGGACAAAGTCAGCCCCAGCATTTT
CDR3: CASSYTGQSQPQHF

J: TRBJ1-2
size: -
D: TRBD1
V: TRBV19
DNA: TGTGCCAGTAGTCCAAACAGGGGGCTCTATGGCTACACCTTC
CDR3: CASSPNRGLYGYTF

J: TRBJ1-1
size: -
D: -
V: TRBV7-9
DNA: TGTGCCAGCAGCTTAGGGTCAGGAGAAGCTTTCTTT
CDR3: CASSLGSGEAFF

J: TRBJ1-3
size: many
D: TRBD1
V: TRBV7-2
DNA: TGTGCCAGCAGCTTAGCCTCGGCCGGGACAGGGGGCTCTGGAAACACCATATATTTT
CDR3: CASSLASAGTGGSGNTIYF

J: TRBJ1-5
size: -
D: -
V: TRBV28
DNA: TGTGCCAGCAGTGACCGAGCGGGCAATCAGCCCCAGCATTTT
CDR3: CASSDRAGNQPQHF

J: TRBJ1-1
size: -
D: -
V: TRBV25-1
DNA: TGTGCCAGCAGTGAATCGGGGGGTCCCAAGGACACTGAAGCTTTCTTT
CDR3: CASSESGGPKDTEAFF

J: TRBJ2-7
size: -
D: TRBD2
V: TRBV30
DNA: TGTGCCTGGAGTGTTGGAGCGGGAGCACCCTACGAGCAGTACTTC
CDR3: CAWSVGAGAPYEQYF

J: TRBJ2-2
size: once
D: -
V: TRBV15
DNA: TGTGCCACCAGCAGCCCAGGGAGGGGGGAAAACACCGGGGAGCTGTTTTTT
CDR3: CATSSPGRGENTGELFF

J: TRBJ2-5
size: -
D: TRBD2
V: TRBV11-3
DNA: TGTGCCAGCAGCTCAACCACCGCGGGGCTAGCGGGAGAAGAGACCCAGTACTTC
CDR3: CASSSTTAGLAGEETQYF

J: TRBJ2-1
size: -
D: -
V: TRBV7-3
DNA: TGTGCCAGCAGCTATGGGGCTTACAATGAGCAGTTCTTC
CDR3: CASSYGAYNEQFF

J: TRBJ1-1
size: -
D: -
V: TRBV19
DNA: TGTGCCAGTAGATCACAGACGAACACTGAAGCTTTCTTT
CDR3: CASRSQTNTEAFF

J: TRBJ2-7
size: -
D: TRBD2
V: TRBV7-2
DNA: TGTGCCAGCAGCTTAGTTACGGGAGGGAACTACGAGCAGTACTTC
CDR3: CASSLVTGGNYEQYF

J: TRBJ1-2
size: -
D: -
V: TRBV28
DNA: TGTGCCAGCAGCCTGAGGACGGAGGGTGGCTACACCTTC
CDR3: CASSLRTEGGYTF

J: TRBJ1-4
size: -
D: -
V: TRBV21-1
DNA: TGTGCCAGCAGCAAGGGTGGGAGCGGACTGTTTTTT
CDR3: CASSKGGSGLFF

J: TRBJ2-1
size: -
D: -
V: TRBV7-9
DNA: TGTGCCGGACGGGACTCGCCGGGGAATGAGCAGTTCTTC
CDR3: CAGRDSPGNEQFF

J: TRBJ2-1
size: -
D: -
V: TRBV6-2/TRBV6-3
DNA: TGTGCCAGCAGTTCACGGAATGAGCAGTTCTTC
CDR3: CASSSRNEQFF

J: TRBJ2-1
size: once
D: -
V: TRBV7-6
DNA: TGTGCCAGCAGCTTAGCGCGCCTAGTCATGTCTCACAATGAGCAGTTCTTC
CDR3: CASSLARLVMSHNEQFF

J: TRBJ1-4
size: once
D: TRBD1
V: TRBV15
DNA: TGTGCCACCAGCAGAGTGACCGGGACAGGGGGGGAAAAACTGTTTTTT
CDR3: CATSRVTGTGGEKLFF

J: TRBJ2-1
size: -
D: -
V: TRBV9
DNA: TGTGCCAGCAGCGACAGCTTCGCTTCCTACAATGAGCAGTTCTTC
CDR3: CASSDSFASYNEQFF

J: TRBJ1-1
size: -
D: TRBD1
V: TRBV7-9
DNA: TGTGCCAGCAGCTTAGTCGGACAGGGCGTCACTGAAGCTTTCTTT
CDR3: CASSLVGQGVTEAFF

J: TRBJ1-1
size: -
D: -
V: TRBV7-2
DNA: TGTGCCAGCAGCTTAGACCCAGGGGACACTGAAGCTTTCTTT
CDR3: CASSLDPGDTEAFF

J: TRBJ2-7
size: -
D: -
V: TRBV4-3
DNA: TGCGCCAGCAGCTTGGGGCCCCAAAAGTCCTACGAGCAGTACTTC
CDR3: CASSLGPQKSYEQYF

J: TRBJ2-7
size: -
D: -
V: TRBV5-6
DNA: TGTGCCAGCAGCTTTAGACAGGAGATCTACGAGCAGTACTTC
CDR3: CASSFRQEIYEQYF

J: TRBJ2-1
size: few
D: TRBD1
V: TRBV7-3
DNA: TGTGCCAGCAGCTTAAAAGGGGACAGCCTATCCTACAATGAGCAGTTCTTC
CDR3: CASSLKGDSLSYNEQFF

J: TRBJ2-3
size: -
D: TRBD2
V: TRBV6-4
DNA: TGTGCCAGCAGCCTCCTGGGACTAGCGGGAGGTAGGGCAGATACGCAGTATTTT
CDR3: CASSLLGLAGGRADTQYF